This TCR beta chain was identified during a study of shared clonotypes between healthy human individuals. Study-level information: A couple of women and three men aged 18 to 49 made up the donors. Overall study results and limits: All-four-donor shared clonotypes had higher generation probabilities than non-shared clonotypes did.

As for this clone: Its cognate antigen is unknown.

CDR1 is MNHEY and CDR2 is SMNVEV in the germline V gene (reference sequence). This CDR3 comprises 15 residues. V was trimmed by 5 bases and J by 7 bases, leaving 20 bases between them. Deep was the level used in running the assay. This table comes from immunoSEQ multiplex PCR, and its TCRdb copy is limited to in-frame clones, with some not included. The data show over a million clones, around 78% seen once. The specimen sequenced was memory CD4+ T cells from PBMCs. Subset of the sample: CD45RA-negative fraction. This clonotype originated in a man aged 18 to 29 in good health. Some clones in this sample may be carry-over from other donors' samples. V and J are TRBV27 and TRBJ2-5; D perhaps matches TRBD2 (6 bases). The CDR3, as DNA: TGTGCCAGCAGTCGCAACAATCGCGGGACGGGGACCCAGTACTTC. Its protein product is CASSRNNRGTGTQYF.